This T cell receptor beta chain comes out of a study of T cells in Graves' hyperthyroidism and ophthalmopathy. The CDR3 covers 15 residues. V lost 1 base and J 5 bases, leaving 16 bases between the germline ends. Looked up from germline, CDR1 is SQVTM and CDR2 is ANQGSEA. Researchers amplified the TCR beta CDR3 regions from RNA transcripts. The HTBI primer set was used in a first-round RT-PCR of the TCR CDR3. Each CDR3 protein gets one entry after TCRdb re-called the multiplex PCR reads with MiXCR. The table has about 600,000 distinct CDR3 sequences, 16% seen once. V and J are TRBV29-1 and TRBJ2-3; D gene uncertain. The sequenced sample was blood. The clonotype comes from a woman aged 35 to 49 with Graves' ophthalmopathy. CDR3 DNA sequence: TGCAGCGTTGAAGTGCTTGGGATCTTTTTAGATACGCAGTATTTT. Residues: CSVEVLGIFLDTQYF.